A selection of T cell receptor beta chains follows, all from one sample in a study of shared clonotypes between healthy human individuals. Assay: immunoSEQ multiplex PCR; the TCRdb copy retains only in-frame clones and omits some. The sample shows roughly 600,000 clones, more than 95% of them seen only once. Sequenced: naive CD8+ T cells sorted from blood. Every receptor here comes from a young man in good health. The CDR3 runs from the conserved cysteine through the conserved F or W. D genes are given only for firm matches. A clone size is listed for some rows: how often the clone was seen (once, few, many), or a class if it is expanded.

V,size,D,J,DNA,CDR3
TRBV11-2,NA,TRBD1,TRBJ2-2,TGTGCCAGCAGCTTAGGAAGACAGGGGAACACCGGGGAGCTGTTTTTT,CASSLGRQGNTGELFF
TRBV27,NA,TRBD2,TRBJ2-7,TGTGCCAGCAGTCAAGGACTAGCTTACGAGCAGTACTTC,CASSQGLAYEQYF
TRBV2,NA,TRBD1,TRBJ2-7,TGTGCCAGCAGCAACCATCCGGGACAGGGCACCTACGAGCAGTACTTC,CASSNHPGQGTYEQYF
TRBV27,once,TRBD2,TRBJ2-2,TGTGCCAGCAGCACCGGGACTAGCGGGAGTTATGGCGGGGAGCTGTTTTTT,CASSTGTSGSYGGELFF
TRBV27,NA,TRBD2,TRBJ2-1,TGTGCCAGCATGCCGGGAGGGACTCTCAATGAGCAGTTCTTC,CASMPGGTLNEQFF
TRBV7-6,NA,NA,TRBJ1-1,TGTGCCAGCAGCCTGCAGGGGACCACTGAAGCTTTCTTT,CASSLQGTTEAFF
TRBV10-2,NA,NA,TRBJ2-7,TGCGCCAGCAGTGGCGGGGCAGGGGACTACGAGCAGTACTTC,CASSGGAGDYEQYF
TRBV6-5,NA,NA,TRBJ2-1,TGTGCCAGCAGTCCGTCCGGCAATGAGCAGTTCTTC,CASSPSGNEQFF
TRBV29-1,NA,TRBD1,TRBJ2-5,TGCAGCGTTGAATTCCCCGACAGGGTGTCCGAGACCCAGTACTTC,CSVEFPDRVSETQYF
TRBV11-3,NA,TRBD2,TRBJ2-2,TGTGCCAGCAGCTTAATGTTCGGGAGCGGGGGCACCGGGGAGCTGTTTTTT,CASSLMFGSGGTGELFF
TRBV6-5,NA,NA,TRBJ2-5,TGTGCCAGCAGTTACGGGTGGGGGCAAGAGACCCAGTACTTC,CASSYGWGQETQYF
TRBV5-1,once,NA,TRBJ2-4,TGCGCCAGCAGCCCAAACACGGGAGCCAAAAACATTCAGTACTTC,CASSPNTGAKNIQYF
TRBV4-3,NA,TRBD2,TRBJ2-7,TGCGCCAGCAGCCAAGGACTAGCGGAGCGGGGCGTCGAGCAGTACTTC,CASSQGLAERGVEQYF
TRBV7-8,NA,TRBD2,TRBJ2-7,TGTGCCAGCAGCTTACCCGGACTAGCGGGAGGACTCTACGAGCAGTACTTC,CASSLPGLAGGLYEQYF
TRBV6-1,NA,NA,TRBJ1-4,TGTGCCAGCAGTGAAGCCCTGCCCTTGGTCATTCAGACCAATGAAAAACTGTTTTTT,CASSEALPLVIQTNEKLFF
TRBV29-1,NA,TRBD1,TRBJ1-1,TGCAGCGTTGAACCTATTCGGGGACAGGACGAAGCTTTCTTT,CSVEPIRGQDEAFF
TRBV21-1,NA,NA,TRBJ2-5,TGTGCCAGCAGCAAAAAGGAGGGCACAGGGGATTCCCAGTACTTC,CASSKKEGTGDSQYF
TRBV27,NA,NA,TRBJ2-6,TGTGCCAGCAGTTTAAAACACCACTCTGGGGCCAACGTCCTGACTTTC,CASSLKHHSGANVLTF
TRBV28,NA,NA,TRBJ2-2,TGTGCCAGCACCGATTTAGGGTGGACGCGAGTTCCCGGGGAGCTGTTTTTT,CASTDLGWTRVPGELFF
TRBV2,NA,TRBD1,TRBJ1-5,TGTGCCAGCACCTACAGGGGCTACGATCAGCCCCAGCATTTT,CASTYRGYDQPQHF
TRBV10-3,NA,TRBD2,TRBJ2-5,TGTGCCATCAGTGGCTCGTCGGGACTAGCGGGACCTCAAGAGACCCAGTACTTC,CAISGSSGLAGPQETQYF
TRBV28,NA,TRBD1,TRBJ2-3,TGTGCCAGCACCGGAGACAGGGTGAATATTGATACGCAGTATTTT,CASTGDRVNIDTQYF
TRBV6-5,NA,TRBD1,TRBJ1-2,TGTGCCAGCAGTTCCAGAGAACAGGGGAGCTATGGCTACACCTTC,CASSSREQGSYGYTF
TRBV4-3,NA,TRBD1,TRBJ1-1,TGCGCCAGCAGCCCTCGGACAGGGATTGAAGCTTTCTTT,CASSPRTGIEAFF
TRBV7-2,once,TRBD2,TRBJ2-7,TGTGCCAGCAGCTTACTAAGCGGGAGGGTTGGTGAGCAGTACTTC,CASSLLSGRVGEQYF
TRBV10-1,NA,NA,TRBJ2-1,TGCGCCAGTATACCCGGGACTTTTACAAACTCCTACAATGAGCAGTTCTTC,CASIPGTFTNSYNEQFF
TRBV9,NA,NA,TRBJ2-1,TGTGCCAGCAGCGTAATTGACACGTACAGATACAATGAGCAGTTCTTC,CASSVIDTYRYNEQFF
TRBV6-5,NA,NA,TRBJ2-3,TGTGCCAGTACCAAGGGTTGGGGACCAGATACGCAGTATTTT,CASTKGWGPDTQYF
TRBV28,NA,NA,TRBJ2-3,TGTGCCAGCATCGGGGCCTCTAGCACAGATACGCAGTATTTT,CASIGASSTDTQYF